A single TCR beta chain is shown here with its context. The antigen remains undetermined. The CDR3 sequence is 15 residues long. Germline V gives CDR1 MGHRA, CDR2 YSYEKL. Between the trimmed V and J ends, which lost 0 bases and 4 bases, there was a span of 13 bases. Treatment reported: 15 to 20 received Ad26.COV2.S at low or high dose, single or two shots; 5 received placebo; per-sample allocation not given. Each sample was drawn 63 days after the first injection (of vaccine or placebo). The sample belongs to a study of Ad26.COV2.S vaccination and SARS-CoV-2 variants. Study overall: Ad26.COV2.S given intramuscularly, once or twice 56 days apart. The study's findings and limits: CD8+ and CD4+ T cells specific for spike reportedly responded with substantial breadth after vaccination. People who got the vaccine had more spike-specific TCR breadth than people who got placebo. The TCR breadth and depth analyses may have understated or missed part of the total T cell responses.

Profiling relied on immunoSEQ multiplex PCR, and the TCRdb table lists in-frame clones only, not all of them. This table has roughly 400,000 clones, 92% appearing once. The sequence came from a person aged 18-60 years who received the Ad26.COV2.S COVID-19 vaccine or a placebo. The source was peripheral blood, collected in a trial of Ad26.COV2.S vaccine versus placebo. This chain joins TRBV4-1 and TRBJ2-7; D is perhaps TRBD2 (7 bases). The CDR3 reads CASSQEGGGFYEQYF. The CDR3 DNA is TGCGCCAGCAGCCAAGAGGGAGGGGGTTTTTACGAGCAGTACTTC.